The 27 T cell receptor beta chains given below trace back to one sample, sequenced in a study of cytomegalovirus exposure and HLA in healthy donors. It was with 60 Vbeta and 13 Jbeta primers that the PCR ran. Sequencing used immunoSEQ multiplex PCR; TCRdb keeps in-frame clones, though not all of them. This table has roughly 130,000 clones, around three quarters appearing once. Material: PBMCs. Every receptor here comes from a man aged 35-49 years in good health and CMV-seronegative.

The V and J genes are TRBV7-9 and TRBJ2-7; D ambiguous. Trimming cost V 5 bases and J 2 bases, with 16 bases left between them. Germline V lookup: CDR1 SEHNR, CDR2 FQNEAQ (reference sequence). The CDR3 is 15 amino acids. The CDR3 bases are TGTGCCAGCAGCCGCCCTTTGGGCAGTGCCTACGAGCAGTACTTC. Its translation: CASSRPLGSAYEQYF.

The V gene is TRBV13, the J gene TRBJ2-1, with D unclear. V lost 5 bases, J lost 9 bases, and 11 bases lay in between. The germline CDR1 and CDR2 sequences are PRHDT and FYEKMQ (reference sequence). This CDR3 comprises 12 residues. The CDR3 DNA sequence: TGTGCCAGCAGCCGTAGTATCGGTGAGCAGTTCTTC. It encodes CASSRSIGEQFF.

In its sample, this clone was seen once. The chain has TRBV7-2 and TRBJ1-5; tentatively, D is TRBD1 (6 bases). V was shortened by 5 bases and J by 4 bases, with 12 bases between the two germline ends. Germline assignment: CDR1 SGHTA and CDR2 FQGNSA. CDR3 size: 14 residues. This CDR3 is CASSLRGANQPQHF. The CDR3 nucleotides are TGTGCCAGCAGCCTGCGGGGGGCAAATCAGCCCCAGCATTTT. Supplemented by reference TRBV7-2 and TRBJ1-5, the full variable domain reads GAGVSQSPSNKVTEKGKDVELRCDPISGHTALYWYRQSLGQGLEFLIYFQGNSAPDKSGLPSDRFSAERTGGSVSTLTIQRTQQEDSAVYLCASSLRGANQPQHFGDGTRLSIL.

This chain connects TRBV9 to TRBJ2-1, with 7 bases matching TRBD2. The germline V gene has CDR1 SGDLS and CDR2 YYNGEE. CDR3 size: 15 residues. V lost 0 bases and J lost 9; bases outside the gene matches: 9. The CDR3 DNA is TGTGCCAGCAGCGTAGGGACTAGTAGTGGAAGTGAGCAGTTCTTC. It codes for CASSVGTSSGSEQFF.

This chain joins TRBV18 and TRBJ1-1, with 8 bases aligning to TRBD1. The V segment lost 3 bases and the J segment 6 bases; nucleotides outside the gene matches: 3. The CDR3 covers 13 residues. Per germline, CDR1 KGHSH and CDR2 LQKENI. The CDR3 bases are TGTGCCAGCTCACCCGCAGGGGGCTCTGAAGCTTTCTTT. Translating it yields CASSPAGGSEAFF.

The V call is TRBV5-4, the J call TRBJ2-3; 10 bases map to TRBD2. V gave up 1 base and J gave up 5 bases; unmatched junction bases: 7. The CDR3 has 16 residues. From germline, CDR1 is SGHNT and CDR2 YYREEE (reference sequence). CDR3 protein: CASSLLSSGGRDTQYF. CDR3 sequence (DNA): TGTGCCAGCAGCTTGCTAAGTAGCGGGGGGAGAGATACGCAGTATTTT.

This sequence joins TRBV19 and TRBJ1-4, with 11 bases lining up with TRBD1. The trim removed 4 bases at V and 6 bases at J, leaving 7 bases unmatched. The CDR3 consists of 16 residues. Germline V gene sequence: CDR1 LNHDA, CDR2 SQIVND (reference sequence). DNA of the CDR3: TGTGCCAGTAGTACCCCCCGGACAGGGGGCGATGAAAAACTGTTTTTT. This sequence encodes CASSTPRTGGDEKLFF.

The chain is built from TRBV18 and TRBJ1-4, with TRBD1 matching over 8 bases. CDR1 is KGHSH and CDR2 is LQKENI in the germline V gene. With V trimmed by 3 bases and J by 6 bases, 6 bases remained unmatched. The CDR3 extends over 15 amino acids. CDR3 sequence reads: CASSPRQGYDEKLFF. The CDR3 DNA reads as TGTGCCAGCTCACCCCGACAGGGGTATGATGAAAAACTGTTTTTT. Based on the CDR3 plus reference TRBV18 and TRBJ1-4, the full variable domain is NAGVMQNPRHLVRRRGQEARLRCSPMKGHSHVYWYRQLPEEGLKFMVYLQKENIIDESGMPKERFSAEFPKEGPSILRIQQVVRGDSAAYFCASSPRQGYDEKLFFGSGTQLSVL.

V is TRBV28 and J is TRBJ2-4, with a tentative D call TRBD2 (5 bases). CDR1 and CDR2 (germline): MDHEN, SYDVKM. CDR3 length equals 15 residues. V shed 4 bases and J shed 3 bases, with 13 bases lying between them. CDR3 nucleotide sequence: TGTGCCAGCAGTTCCCGAACACGGGGCAAAAACATTCAGTACTTC. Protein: CASSSRTRGKNIQYF.

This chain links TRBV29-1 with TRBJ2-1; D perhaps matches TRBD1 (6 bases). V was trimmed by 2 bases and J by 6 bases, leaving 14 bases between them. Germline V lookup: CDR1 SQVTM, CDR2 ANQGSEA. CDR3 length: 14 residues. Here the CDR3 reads CSVEKIIGGNEQFF. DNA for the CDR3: TGCAGCGTTGAAAAGATCATAGGGGGCAATGAGCAGTTCTTC.

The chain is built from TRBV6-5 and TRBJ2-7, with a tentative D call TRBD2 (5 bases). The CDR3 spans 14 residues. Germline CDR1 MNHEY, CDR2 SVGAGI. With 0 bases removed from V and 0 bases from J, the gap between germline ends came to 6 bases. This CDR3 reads CASSYSRASYEQYF. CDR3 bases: TGTGCCAGCAGTTACTCGAGGGCCTCCTACGAGCAGTACTTC.

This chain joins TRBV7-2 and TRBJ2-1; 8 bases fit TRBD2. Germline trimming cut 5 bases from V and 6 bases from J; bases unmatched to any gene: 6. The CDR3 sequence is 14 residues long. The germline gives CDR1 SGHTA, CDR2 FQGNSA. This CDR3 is CASSPSGRSNEQFF. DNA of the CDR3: TGTGCCAGCAGCCCGAGCGGGAGAAGCAATGAGCAGTTCTTC.

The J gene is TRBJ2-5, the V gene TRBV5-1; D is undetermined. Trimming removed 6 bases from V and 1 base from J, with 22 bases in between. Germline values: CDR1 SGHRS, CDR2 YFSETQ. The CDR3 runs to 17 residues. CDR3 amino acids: CASTRSGSRAIQETQYF. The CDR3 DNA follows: TGCGCCAGCACCCGTTCCGGGTCAAGAGCGATCCAAGAGACCCAGTACTTC. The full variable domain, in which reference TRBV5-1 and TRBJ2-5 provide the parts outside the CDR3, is KAGVTQTPRYLIKTRGQQVTLSCSPISGHRSVSWYQQTPGQGLQFLFEYFSETQRNKGNFPGRFSGRQFSNSRSEMNVSTLELGDSALYLCASTRSGSRAIQETQYFGPGTRLLVL.

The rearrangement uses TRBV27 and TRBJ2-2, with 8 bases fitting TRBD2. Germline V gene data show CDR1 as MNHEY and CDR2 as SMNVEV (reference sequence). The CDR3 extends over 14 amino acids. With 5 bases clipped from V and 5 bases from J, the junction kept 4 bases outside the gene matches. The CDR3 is CASSPRLATGELFF. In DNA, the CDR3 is TGTGCCAGCAGTCCCCGACTAGCGACCGGGGAGCTGTTTTTT.

The CDR3 region is CASSLDPADRVDYTF. In DNA form, the CDR3 reads TGTGCCAGCAGCTTAGATCCCGCTGACAGGGTGGACTACACCTTC. The gene calls are TRBV11-2 and TRBJ1-2; 7 positions agree with TRBD1. V was clipped by 0 bases and J by 10 bases; unmatched bases: 11. Looked up from germline, CDR1 is SGHAT and CDR2 is FQNNGV. This CDR3 has 15 amino acids. The whole variable domain, filled in from reference TRBV11-2 and TRBJ1-2, reads EAGVAQSPRYKIIEKRQSVAFWCNPISGHATLYWYQQILGQGPKLLIQFQNNGVVDDSQLPKDRFSAERLKGVDSTLKIQPAKLEDSAVYLCASSLDPADRVDYTFGSGTRLTVV.

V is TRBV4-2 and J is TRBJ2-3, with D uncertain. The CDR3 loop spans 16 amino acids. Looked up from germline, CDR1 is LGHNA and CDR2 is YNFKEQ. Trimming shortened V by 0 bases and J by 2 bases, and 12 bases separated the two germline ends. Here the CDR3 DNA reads TGTGCCAGCAGCCAAGATATGGCAGGTTCCACAGATACGCAGTATTTT. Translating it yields CASSQDMAGSTDTQYF.

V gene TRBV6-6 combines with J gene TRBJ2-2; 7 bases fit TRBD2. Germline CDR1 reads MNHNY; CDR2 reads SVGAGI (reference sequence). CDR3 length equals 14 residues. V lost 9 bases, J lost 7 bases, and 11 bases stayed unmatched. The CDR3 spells CASGGRENVGELFF. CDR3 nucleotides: TGTGCCAGTGGAGGGCGGGAGAACGTCGGGGAGCTGTTTTTT.

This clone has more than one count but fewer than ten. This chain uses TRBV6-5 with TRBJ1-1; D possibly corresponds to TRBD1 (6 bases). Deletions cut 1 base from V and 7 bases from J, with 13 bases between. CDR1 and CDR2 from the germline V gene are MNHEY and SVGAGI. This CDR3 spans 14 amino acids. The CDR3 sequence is CASSYWDNQYEAFF. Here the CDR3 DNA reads TGTGCCAGCAGTTACTGGGACAACCAATATGAAGCTTTCTTT.

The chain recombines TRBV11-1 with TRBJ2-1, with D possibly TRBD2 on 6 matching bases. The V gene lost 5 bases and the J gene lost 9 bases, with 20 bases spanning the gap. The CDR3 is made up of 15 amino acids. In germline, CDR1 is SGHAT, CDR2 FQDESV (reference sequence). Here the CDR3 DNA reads TGTGCCAGCAGCCAGGGCGGGACCGGGTTAGGTGAGCAGTTCTTC. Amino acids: CASSQGGTGLGEQFF.

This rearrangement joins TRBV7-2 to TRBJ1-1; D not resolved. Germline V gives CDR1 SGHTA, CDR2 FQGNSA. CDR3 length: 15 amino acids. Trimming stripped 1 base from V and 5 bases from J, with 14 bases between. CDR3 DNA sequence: TGTGCCAGCAGCTTAGTCTTGGGCTTATTAACTGAAGCTTTCTTT. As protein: CASSLVLGLLTEAFF. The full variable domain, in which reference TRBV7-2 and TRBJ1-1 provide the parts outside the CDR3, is GAGVSQSPSNKVTEKGKDVELRCDPISGHTALYWYRQSLGQGLEFLIYFQGNSAPDKSGLPSDRFSAERTGGSVSTLTIQRTQQEDSAVYLCASSLVLGLLTEAFFGQGTRLTVV.

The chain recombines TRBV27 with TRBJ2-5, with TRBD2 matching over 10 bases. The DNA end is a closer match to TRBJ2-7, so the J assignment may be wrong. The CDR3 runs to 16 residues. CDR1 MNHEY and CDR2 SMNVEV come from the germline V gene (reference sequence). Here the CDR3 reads CASRLSLAGVSYEQYF. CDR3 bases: TGTGCCAGCAGACTATCCCTAGCGGGAGTTTCCTACGAGCAGTACTTC.

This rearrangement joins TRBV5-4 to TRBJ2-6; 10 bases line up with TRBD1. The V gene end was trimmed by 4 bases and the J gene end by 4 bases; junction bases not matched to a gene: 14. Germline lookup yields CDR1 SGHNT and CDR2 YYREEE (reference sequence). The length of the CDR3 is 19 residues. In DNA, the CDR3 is TGTGCCAGCAGCGTAGGGGGTGGGACAGGGGCTCGGGGGGCCAACGTCCTGACTTTC. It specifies CASSVGGGTGARGANVLTF.

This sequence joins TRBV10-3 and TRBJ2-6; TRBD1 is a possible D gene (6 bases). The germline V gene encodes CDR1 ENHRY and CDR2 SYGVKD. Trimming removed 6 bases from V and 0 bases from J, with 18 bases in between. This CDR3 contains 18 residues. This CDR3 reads CAISPRTGFLSGANVLTF. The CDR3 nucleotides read TGTGCCATCAGCCCTAGAACAGGGTTCCTCTCTGGGGCCAACGTCCTGACTTTC.

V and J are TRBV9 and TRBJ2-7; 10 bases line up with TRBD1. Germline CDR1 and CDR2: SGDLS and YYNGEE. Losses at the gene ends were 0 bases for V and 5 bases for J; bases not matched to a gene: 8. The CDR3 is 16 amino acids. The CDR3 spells CASSVGGTGVWNEQYF. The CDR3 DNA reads TGTGCCAGCAGCGTAGGTGGGACAGGGGTTTGGAACGAGCAGTACTTC.

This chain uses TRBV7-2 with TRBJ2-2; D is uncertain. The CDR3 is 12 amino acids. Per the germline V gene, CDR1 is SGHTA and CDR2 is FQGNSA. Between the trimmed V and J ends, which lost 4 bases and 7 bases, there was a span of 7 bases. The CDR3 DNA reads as TGTGCCAGCAGCTCAGGCCGCGGGGAGCTGTTTTTT. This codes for CASSSGRGELFF.

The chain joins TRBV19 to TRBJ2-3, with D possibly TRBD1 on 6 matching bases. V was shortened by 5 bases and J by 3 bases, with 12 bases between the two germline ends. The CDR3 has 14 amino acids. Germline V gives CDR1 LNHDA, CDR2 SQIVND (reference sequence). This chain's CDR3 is CASSVEQGTDTQYF. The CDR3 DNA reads TGTGCCAGTAGTGTGGAGCAGGGGACAGATACGCAGTATTTT.

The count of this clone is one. The CDR3 sequence is CAARGAGEQYF. The CDR3 DNA sequence: TGTGCCGCCCGGGGGGCTGGGGAGCAGTACTTC. The chain has TRBV28 and TRBJ2-7, with D possibly being TRBD2 (7 bases). V dropped 11 bases and J dropped 7 bases, with 15 bases sitting between them. The CDR3 sequence is 11 residues long. From germline, CDR1 is MDHEN and CDR2 SYDVKM.